These T cell receptor beta chains were read from a single sample in a study of Graves' ophthalmopathy and Graves' hyperthyroidism. TCRdb reprocessed the multiplex PCR reads with MiXCR, giving one entry per CDR3 protein. The sample carries about 700,000 distinct CDR3 sequences, about 40% recorded once. The material sequenced was peripheral blood. These receptor sequences come from an adult man with Graves' ophthalmopathy. Each CDR3 is given with its conserved first and last residue. The D gene is left open where the match is weak. Expanded clones get a size class; other rows say once, few or many, or leave the size out.

clone_size | d_call | j_call | v_call | cdr3_nt | cdr3_aa
. | . | TRBJ1-5 | TRBV24-1 | TGTGCCACCAGTGAACAGACAATTCAAGAGACCCAGCATTTT | CATSEQTIQETQHF
. | TRBD1 | TRBJ1-4 | TRBV7-9 | TGTGCCAGCAGACCGCCCGACAGGGGGAACTTT | CASRPPDRGNF
. | . | TRBJ1-3 | TRBV10-3 | TGTGCCAGCAGTGAGGGAGTTGGCTCTGGAAACACCATATATTTT | CASSEGVGSGNTIYF
many | . | TRBJ1-2 | TRBV7-8 | TGTGCCAGCAGCTTTAGGATGGTGGGAGTCGGGAGTCGGACCCGGGGCTACACCTTC | CASSFRMVGVGSRTRGYTF
few | . | TRBJ1-5 | TRBV7-9 | TGTGCCAGCAGCCAAGATCTGACCGGGGGTTTGGGCAATCAGCCCCAGCATTTT | CASSQDLTGGLGNQPQHF
. | . | TRBJ1-6 | TRBV12-3/TRBV12-4 | TGTGCCAGCAGCGTACAGGGTGCGGGGTCGGCCCACTTT | CASSVQGAGSAHF
many | . | TRBJ2-6 | TRBV5-1 | TGCGCCAGCACCTGGGACGGGGTGAGCTCTGGGGCCAACGTCCTGACTTTC | CASTWDGVSSGANVLTF
. | TRBD2 | TRBJ2-5 | TRBV10-3 | TGTGCCAACAGCCCATCGACTAGCGGGGGGAAGGAGACCCAGTACTTC | CANSPSTSGGKETQYF
few | TRBD2 | TRBJ2-5 | TRBV6-6 | TGTGCCAGCCGGGAGGGGGTTGGGGAGACCCAGTACTTC | CASREGVGETQYF
few | . | TRBJ2-3 | TRBV7-9 | TGTGCCAGCAGCTCATTAGGGGGGCTAGCCCGAAGGTCAGATACGCAGTATTTT | CASSSLGGLARRSDTQYF
many | . | TRBJ1-4 | TRBV2 | TGTGCCAGCAGCAAAAACCAGGGTTGGGGTGAAAAACTGTTTTTT | CASSKNQGWGEKLFF
many | TRBD1 | TRBJ1-3 | TRBV9 | TGTGCCAGCACCACAGGGGGCGGATCTGGAAACACCATATATTTT | CASTTGGGSGNTIYF
. | TRBD2 | TRBJ2-6 | TRBV19 | TGTGCCAGTAGTTCTCCCGTGATTAGCGGGTCTGGGGCCAACGTCCTGACTTTC | CASSSPVISGSGANVLTF
. | TRBD2 | TRBJ2-5 | TRBV15 | TGTGCCACCAGCAGAGATGGTCTAGCGGGTGCTCTGTACTTC | CATSRDGLAGALYF
few | . | TRBJ1-4 | TRBV6-5 | TGTGCCAGCAGTACAGGGTTTTCTAATGAAAAACTGTTTTTT | CASSTGFSNEKLFF
once | TRBD1 | TRBJ2-7 | TRBV7-9 | TGTGCCAGCAGCTTTAGGACAGGGGGGGGTGTCGGACGACGCGAGCAGTACTTC | CASSFRTGGGVGRREQYF
few | TRBD1 | TRBJ2-2 | TRBV7-9 | TGCGCCAGCAGCCACCCAGGGGGCACCGGGGAGCTGTTTTTT | CASSHPGGTGELFF
. | TRBD1 | TRBJ2-2 | TRBV7-9 | TGTGCCAGCAGCTTACCTCCACAGGGGGAGAACACCGGGGAGCTGTTTTTT | CASSLPPQGENTGELFF
. | . | TRBJ2-5 | TRBV2 | TGTGGCAGCAGCTTTGGGTGGAGTGGGGGAGTGGAGACCCAGTACTTC | CGSSFGWSGGVETQYF
. | TRBD2 | TRBJ2-5 | TRBV25-1 | TGTGCCAGCAGTGGGGTCGCGGGAGGGCAAGAGACCCAGTACTTC | CASSGVAGGQETQYF
. | . | TRBJ1-1 | TRBV7-6 | TGTGCCAGCAGCCCCGGACAGATGAGCACTGAAGCTTTCTTT | CASSPGQMSTEAFF
many | . | TRBJ2-7 | TRBV2 | TGTGCCAGCAGTGATGGCAGGTCCCCCTACGAGCAGTACTTC | CASSDGRSPYEQYF
. | TRBD2 | TRBJ2-2 | TRBV6-5 | TGTGCCAGCAGTTCGGGACTACAAGCCGGGGAGCTGTTTTTT | CASSSGLQAGELFF
few | . | TRBJ2-7 | TRBV2 | TGTGCCAGCAGTTATACATCAGGGCAGTACTTC | CASSYTSGQYF
few | . | TRBJ2-6 | TRBV5-4 | TGTGCCAGCAGCCTACCACTCGCAGGGAGCGGGGCCAACGTCCTGACTTTC | CASSLPLAGSGANVLTF
. | . | TRBJ2-7 | TRBV7-6 | TGTGCCAGCAGCTCAAGCGACCCTGGGTGGGGCTACGAGCAGTACTTC | CASSSSDPGWGYEQYF
. | TRBD2 | TRBJ2-2 | TRBV25-1 | TGCGCCAGCAGCCAGGTTGGGACTAGCCTACCAAGTCACACCGGGGAGCTGTTTTTT | CASSQVGTSLPSHTGELFF
. | . | TRBJ1-1 | TRBV9 | TGTGCCAGCAGCCATAGAGACAGGCAGTTCGGCACTGAAGCTTTCTTT | CASSHRDRQFGTEAFF
many | . | TRBJ1-1 | TRBV11-2 | TGTGCCACATCACCAACCACGGACACTGAAGCTTTCTTT | CATSPTTDTEAFF
many | . | TRBJ1-1 | TRBV7-8 | TGTGCCAGCAGCTTAGGCTATGCGAGCACTAAAGAAGCTTTCTTT | CASSLGYASTKEAFF
. | . | TRBJ2-5 | TRBV15 | TGTGCCACCAGCAGAGGGTGGGGGATGAGGGAGCCCCAGTACTTC | CATSRGWGMREPQYF
many | TRBD2 | TRBJ2-7 | TRBV10-3 | TGTGCCAGCAGTGAGCGGGGCCCCCTCTACGAGCAGTACTTC | CASSERGPLYEQYF
many | . | TRBJ1-4 | TRBV7-2 | TGTGCCAGCACCCCTTTGGGGGGAGATGAAAAACTGTTTTTT | CASTPLGGDEKLFF
. | . | TRBJ1-1 | TRBV10-3 | TGTGCCAGCAGTGCGACAGGTCGGCAGACTGAAGCTTTCTTT | CASSATGRQTEAFF
once | . | TRBJ1-1 | TRBV14 | TGTGCCAGCAGCTTAAGCGTGGGCAGCACTGAAGCTTTCTTT | CASSLSVGSTEAFF
few | . | TRBJ1-1 | TRBV6-5 | TGTGCCAGCAGTTTCACCGGGGATGGTGACACTGAAGCTTTCTTT | CASSFTGDGDTEAFF
. | . | TRBJ2-5 | TRBV7-6 | TGTGCCAGCAGCTTAGTGGACGGGGGCCAAGAGACCCAGTACTTC | CASSLVDGGQETQYF
. | TRBD2 | TRBJ2-7 | TRBV11-2 | TGTGCCAGCAGCCAAGCCCCGGGAGGGCCTCGGGAGCAGTACTTC | CASSQAPGGPREQYF
few | . | TRBJ2-5 | TRBV12-3/TRBV12-4 | TGTGCCATCAGTGAGTCGGGTAGTCGCGCTGAGACCCAGTACTTC | CAISESGSRAETQYF
many | TRBD1 | TRBJ1-1 | TRBV7-2 | TGTGCCAGCAGGGTCAGGGGGCGCACTGAAGCTTTCTTT | CASRVRGRTEAFF
once | . | TRBJ2-7 | TRBV10-3 | TGTGCCATCAGTAGGGGGAAATACGAGCAGTACTTC | CAISRGKYEQYF
. | . | TRBJ1-5 | TRBV19 | TGTGCCAGTAGTCTCACAGGACTCTATAGCAATCAGCCCCAGCATTTT | CASSLTGLYSNQPQHF